This TCR beta chain is drawn from a study of T cell changes during pregnancy in multiple sclerosis (dated by TCRdb to the late 2010s). In terms of the full investigation: Changes in the T cell repertoire over the course of pregnancy were examined in this study in women with multiple sclerosis.

Receptor libraries were prepared by the immunoSEQ multiplex PCR assay. TCRdb took this table from immuneACCESS and kept in-frame rearrangements with V and J called. Such tables lack part of the clones; where checked against another copy, unresolved V genes explain under half of the gap, and the rest is unexplained. Recorded for this sample are roughly 68,000 clones; roughly nine tenths of them occurred a single time. The ten largest account for roughly 1.3% of the sample. This clone showed up just a few times. The antigen this receptor binds is unknown. There are no base qualities to consult, and no much larger clone falls within one base. CDR1 and CDR2 are drawn from the germline V gene: ENHRY, SYGVKD. The CDR3 runs 15 residues from the cysteine to the phenylalanine. Only the CDR3 portion is preserved as DNA: 45 bases, with reading frame beginning at the first base. V ends up 4 bases short and J 8 bases short, with an unmatched junction base count of 9.

The sequenced sample was peripheral blood, obtained in the second trimester of pregnancy. The chain couples TRBV10-3 to TRBJ2-1, and 9 junction bases match TRBD2. This TCR was recovered from a female donor in good health, enrolled as a control in a pregnancy study. The CDR3 amino acid sequence is: CAISGGIAGVDEQFF. In nucleotides, the sequence is TGTGCCATCAGTGGTGGGATAGCGGGAGTGGATGAGCAGTTCTTC.